Below, 14 T cell receptor beta chains from the same sample are listed, as sequenced in a study of metastatic and nonmetastatic thyroid tumors. Via MiXCR, TCRdb re-called the PCR reads. The sample lists around 30,000 clones; around 22% were seen once. Each patient went into thyroid surgery without having received any treatment. The material sequenced was blood. Receptors originate from a female donor with papillary thyroid cancer or a benign thyroid nodule (not recorded which). Some clones in this sample may be carry-over from other donors' samples.

The chain has TRBV20-1 and TRBJ2-1; 8 nucleotides line up with TRBD2. Germline CDR1 reads DFQATT; CDR2 reads SNEGSKA (reference sequence). CDR3 length equals 16 residues. The V gene end was trimmed by 0 bases and the J gene end by 7 bases; junction bases not matched to a gene: 11. CDR3 region: CSAREVTAGGVNEQFF. CDR3 sequence (DNA): TGCAGTGCTAGAGAAGTGACGGCGGGAGGTGTTAATGAGCAGTTCTTC.

There are many counts of this clone. The chain employs TRBV11-2 and TRBJ1-1; D gene uncertain. Germline V gene lookup returns CDR1 SGHAT and CDR2 FQNNGV. V dropped 5 bases and J dropped 8 bases, with 9 bases sitting between them. The CDR3 spans 11 residues. The CDR3 DNA reads as TGTGCCAGCAGCCTTTCCGGAGAAGCTTTCTTT. Protein: CASSLSGEAFF.

Ten or more counts support this clone. The chain employs TRBV5-5 and TRBJ2-3; D not resolved. V lost 4 bases, J lost 3 bases, and 12 bases lay in between. The length of the CDR3 is 14 residues. Per germline, CDR1 SGHKS and CDR2 YYEKEE (reference sequence). Here the CDR3 reads CASSPWLSTDTQYF. The CDR3 DNA follows: TGTGCCAGCAGCCCCTGGCTATCTACAGATACGCAGTATTTT.

The chain links TRBV7-9 to TRBJ2-7; D uncertain. The CDR3 sequence is 15 residues long. Germline CDR1 is SEHNR and CDR2 is FQNEAQ (reference sequence). V was pared by 8 bases and J by 2 bases, with 19 bases between. The CDR3 region is CASCSTSWSAYEQYF. DNA of the CDR3: TGTGCCAGCTGTTCCACAAGCTGGTCCGCCTACGAGCAGTACTTC.

Note on this clone: One end of the junction does not line up with germline, which may come from a read error. V usage is TRBV20-1 and J usage is TRBJ1-2; tentative D call: TRBD1 (6 bases). Per germline, CDR1 DFQATT and CDR2 SNEGSKA (reference sequence). The CDR3 has 16 amino acids. CDR3 nucleotides: TGCAGTGCTAGAGATACGCGGGGGGCCATTAACGATGGCTACACCTTC. Translation gives CSARDTRGAINDGYTF.

In its sample, this clone was seen many times. The CDR3 region has the DNA TGCAGTGCTAGAACTAGCTTCGCCTCCGAGCAGTACTTC. This codes for CSARTSFASEQYF. The chain carries TRBV20-1 and TRBJ2-7, with D tentatively TRBD2 (6 bases). Trimming cost V 2 bases and J 6 bases, with 14 bases left between them. The CDR3 consists of 13 residues. CDR1 is DFQATT, CDR2 SNEGSKA, per germline (reference sequence).

This clone was counted ten times or more. The V call is TRBV3-1, the J call TRBJ2-2, with no clear D. The CDR3 is 14 residues long. V dropped 2 bases and J dropped 6 bases, with 10 bases sitting between them. Germline V lookup: CDR1 LGHDT, CDR2 YNNKEL (reference sequence). This CDR3 is CASSQMTGAGELFF. CDR3 coding DNA: TGTGCCAGCAGCCAAATGACGGGCGCCGGGGAGCTGTTTTTT.

The genes are TRBV4-3 and TRBJ2-7; a weak D match, TRBD2 (6 bases). The length of the CDR3 is 15 residues. V lost 0 bases and J 2 bases, leaving 11 bases between the germline ends. Germline values: CDR1 LGHNA, CDR2 YSLEER. CDR3 bases: TGCGCCAGCAGCCAAGATCCGCTAGCGACCTACGAGCAGTACTTC. Amino acid sequence: CASSQDPLATYEQYF.

This clone was recorded many times. A much larger clone lies a single base off, so this may be a read error. This rearrangement joins TRBV18 to TRBJ1-2; D gene ambiguous. Looked up from germline, CDR1 is KGHSH and CDR2 is LQKENI. The CDR3 loop spans 13 amino acids. CDR3 region: CASSPKTEYDYTF. In DNA form, the CDR3 reads TGTGCCAGCTCACCCAAGACGGAGTATGACTACACCTTC. The entire variable domain, with the rest obtained from reference TRBV18 and TRBJ1-2, is as follows: NAGVMQNPRHLVRRRGQEARLRCSPMKGHSHVYWYRQLPEEGLKFMVYLQKENIIDESGMPKERFSAEFPKEGPSILRIQQVVRGDSAAYFCASSPKTEYDYTFGSGTRLTVV.

The chain recombines TRBV28 with TRBJ1-2; maybe TRBD1 (5 bases). V lost 2 bases and J 8 bases, leaving 15 bases between the germline ends. The CDR3 loop spans 14 amino acids. Per the germline V gene, CDR1 is MDHEN and CDR2 is SYDVKM. The CDR3 bases are TGTGCCAGCAGTTTAACGGTGGCAGGGCGCGGCTACACCTTC. As protein: CASSLTVAGRGYTF.

The chain joins TRBV7-2 to TRBJ1-5; possibly TRBD1 for D (6 bases). The germline V gene encodes CDR1 SGHTA and CDR2 FQGNSA. The CDR3 consists of 14 residues. Trimming stripped 3 bases from V and 7 bases from J, with 13 bases between. The CDR3 nucleotides are TGTGCCAGCAGCTTTCCACAGGGTGGCCAGCCCCAGCATTTT. It specifies CASSFPQGGQPQHF.

This clone was recorded many times. The J gene is TRBJ2-1, the V gene TRBV7-2; 9 positions agree with TRBD2. Germline trimming cut 5 bases from V and 2 bases from J; bases unmatched to any gene: 10. Per germline, CDR1 SGHTA and CDR2 FQGNSA. The CDR3 loop spans 17 amino acids. The CDR3 region is CASSGLAGSFAYNEQFF. The CDR3 DNA follows: TGTGCCAGCAGCGGGCTAGCGGGAAGCTTCGCCTACAATGAGCAGTTCTTC.

The V gene is TRBV11-3, the J gene TRBJ2-3, with 11 positions matching TRBD1. Germline CDR1 and CDR2: SGHNT and YENEEA. This CDR3 is 15 amino acids long. The ends lost 3 bases at V and 4 bases at J; junction bases unmatched: 3. The CDR3 sequence: CASSLEGQGADTQYF. The DNA of the CDR3 is TGTGCCAGCAGCTTGGAGGGACAGGGGGCAGATACGCAGTATTTT.

Many counts were recorded for this clone. The V and J genes are TRBV2 and TRBJ2-7, with 12 bases aligning to TRBD1. J lost 7 bases, V lost 4 bases, and 14 bases had no gene match. Germline CDR1 is SNHLY and CDR2 is FYNNEI. The CDR3 sequence is 17 residues long. The CDR3, as DNA: TGTGCCAGCAGTGCCCGGGACAGGGGGCGTCCTGGCGGGGAGCAGTACTTC. Protein: CASSARDRGRPGGEQYF.